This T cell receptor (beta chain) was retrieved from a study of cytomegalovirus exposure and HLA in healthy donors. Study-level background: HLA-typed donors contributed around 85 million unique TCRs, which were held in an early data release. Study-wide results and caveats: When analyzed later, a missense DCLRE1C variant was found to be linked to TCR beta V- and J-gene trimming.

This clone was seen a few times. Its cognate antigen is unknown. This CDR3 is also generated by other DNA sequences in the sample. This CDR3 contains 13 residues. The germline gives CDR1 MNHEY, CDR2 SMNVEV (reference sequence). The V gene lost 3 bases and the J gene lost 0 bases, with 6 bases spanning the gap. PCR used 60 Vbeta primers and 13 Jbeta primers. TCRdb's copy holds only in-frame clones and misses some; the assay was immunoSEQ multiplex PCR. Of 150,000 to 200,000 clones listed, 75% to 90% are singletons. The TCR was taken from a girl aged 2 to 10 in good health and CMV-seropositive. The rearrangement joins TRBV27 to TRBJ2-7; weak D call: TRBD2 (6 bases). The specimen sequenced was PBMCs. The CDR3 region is CASSLRDSYEQYF. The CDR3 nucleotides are TGTGCCAGCAGTTTGCGGGACTCCTACGAGCAGTACTTC.